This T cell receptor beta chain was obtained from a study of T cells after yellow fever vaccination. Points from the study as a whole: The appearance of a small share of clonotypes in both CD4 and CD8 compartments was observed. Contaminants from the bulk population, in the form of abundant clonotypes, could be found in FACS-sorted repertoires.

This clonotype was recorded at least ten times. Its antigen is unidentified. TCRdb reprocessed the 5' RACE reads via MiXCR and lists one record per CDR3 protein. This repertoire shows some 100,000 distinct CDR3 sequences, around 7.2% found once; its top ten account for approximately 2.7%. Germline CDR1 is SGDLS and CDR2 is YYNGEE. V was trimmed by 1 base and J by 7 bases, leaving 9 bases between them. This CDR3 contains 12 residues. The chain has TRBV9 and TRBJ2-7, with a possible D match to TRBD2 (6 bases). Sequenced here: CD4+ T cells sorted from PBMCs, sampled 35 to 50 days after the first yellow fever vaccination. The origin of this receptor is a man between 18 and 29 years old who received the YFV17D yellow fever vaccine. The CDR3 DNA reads TGTGCCAGCAGCGTATATGGGGGGGAGCAGTACTTC. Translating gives CASSVYGGEQYF.